This T cell receptor beta chain was sequenced for a study of blood T cells in healthy people across ages. Study-wide results and limits: Naive T cell percentage and TCR beta diversity correlated strongly. In older individuals, TCR beta diversity per million T cells was lower, falling roughly linearly with age.

As for this clonotype: The antigen remains undetermined.

Donors were healthy Caucasian individuals from Russia aged about 6 to 100. PBMCs were isolated at a quantity of at least 7 million per sample. There are 15 residues in the CDR3. Germline lookup yields CDR1 LGHNA and CDR2 YNFKEQ. For the second PCR, which ran for about 7 to 11 cycles, a sample-barcoded 5' primer and a J-beta primer mix were used. TCRdb reprocessed the 5' RACE reads via MiXCR and lists one record per CDR3 protein. This table has 600,000 to 1,000,000 distinct CDR3 sequences, 58% appearing once. This clonotype originated in a young man in good health. The V gene is TRBV4-2, the J gene TRBJ2-7, with D possibly matching TRBD1 (6 bases). The closer fit of TRBJ2-4 to the DNA end suggests the J call may be wrong. The sample consisted of blood. The CDR3 DNA is TGTGCCAGCAGCCAGAAGGTTTCAGGGGCGTACATTCAGTACTTC. The encoded protein is CASSQKVSGAYIQYF.